A selection of T cell receptor beta chains follows, all from one sample in a study of cytomegalovirus exposure and HLA in healthy donors. The method was immunoSEQ multiplex PCR; TCRdb's version includes in-frame clones alone and lacks a portion of them. This sample has more than 90,000 clones, with less than 90% found just once. The sample was PBMCs. These receptors all come from a young man in good health and CMV-seropositive. The CDR3 runs from the conserved cysteine through the conserved F or W. The D gene is left open where the match is weak.

D: -; V: TRBV27; CDR3: CASSLRDLANTGELFF
D: -; V: TRBV2; CDR3: CASDTVGSPLHF
D: TRBD1; V: TRBV5-1; CDR3: CASALNTGTGNTEAFF
D: -; V: TRBV25-1; CDR3: CASSWSYNSPLHF
D: TRBD1; V: TRBV7-2; CDR3: CASSLVQGNQPQHF
D: -; V: TRBV2; CDR3: CASRGLAYQETQYF
D: -; V: TRBV10-3; CDR3: CAITRSTNEKLFF
D: -; V: TRBV6-4; CDR3: CASSFQVSPNTGELFF
D: -; V: TRBV5-5; CDR3: CASSLRDNYEQYF
D: -; V: TRBV5-6; CDR3: CASSPFREGGQPQHF
D: TRBD2; V: TRBV19; CDR3: CASRTSGERKETQYF
D: -; V: TRBV19; CDR3: CASSTPGWSEQFF
D: TRBD1; V: TRBV2; CDR3: CASSDRGQQNTEAFF
D: TRBD1; V: TRBV4-1; CDR3: CASSLHRGFGEKLFF
D: -; V: TRBV19; CDR3: CASSIVHLYEQYF
D: -; V: TRBV7-9; CDR3: CASSDGRGEDEAFF